These 23 T cell receptor beta chains share one sample of origin, sequenced in a study of cytomegalovirus exposure and HLA in healthy donors (TCRdb year 2017). Library method: the immunoSEQ multiplex PCR assay. For the multiplex PCR, a mixture combining 60 forward primers for TCR Vbeta segments and 13 reverse primers for TCR Jbeta segments was used. TCRdb re-hosts the immuneACCESS table, in-frame sequences only. Its copies lack some clones; in the studies checked, an unresolved V gene accounts for under half of them, and the cause for the rest is not known. Present in this sample are 90,000 to 100,000 clones, roughly three fifths of which were seen just once. Around 4.2% of the sample goes to the ten largest clones. Sequenced material: PBMCs. The receptors shown here come from a man younger than 40 in good health and CMV-seronegative.

The chain carries TRBV20-1 and TRBJ1-6, with unresolved D. Trimming removed 2 bases from V and 8 bases from J, with 4 bases in between. The germline CDR1 and CDR2 sequences are DFQATT and SNEGSKA (reference sequence). The CDR3 has 11 amino acids. The CDR3 sequence: CSARLDSPLHF. CDR3 nucleotides: TGCAGTGCTAGACTTGATTCACCCCTCCACTTT.

The chain is built from TRBV5-4 and TRBJ1-2, with D possibly being TRBD1 (5 bases). Germline V lookup: CDR1 SGHNT, CDR2 YYREEE (reference sequence). Trimming took off 2 bases at V and 4 bases at J, with 15 bases between the two ends. The CDR3 has 15 amino acids. The CDR3 nucleotides are TGTGCCAGCAGCTTAAGTAAGCAGGGCAGCTATGGCTACACCTTC. Its protein is CASSLSKQGSYGYTF. Full variable domain (remainder filled in from reference TRBV5-4 and TRBJ1-2): ETGVTQSPTHLIKTRGQQVTLRCSSQSGHNTVSWYQQALGQGPQFIFQYYREEENGRGNFPPRFSGLQFPNYSSELNVNALELDDSALYLCASSLSKQGSYGYTFGSGTRLTVV.

This chain connects TRBV5-1 to TRBJ2-7; 7 positions match TRBD1. The CDR3 is 15 residues long. J gave up 1 base and V 4 bases, and 8 bases lay outside the gene matches. Germline values: CDR1 SGHRS, CDR2 YFSETQ. The CDR3 reads CASSPRTGDSYEQYF. The CDR3 coding sequence is TGCGCCAGCAGCCCTCGGACAGGTGATTCCTACGAGCAGTACTTC.

This clone was seen a few times. The chain combines TRBV19 with TRBJ2-3; D is perhaps TRBD2 (5 bases). The V gene lost 1 base and the J gene lost 1 base, with 12 bases spanning the gap. Germline V lookup: CDR1 LNHDA, CDR2 SQIVND (reference sequence). The CDR3 sequence is 16 residues long. Here the CDR3 reads CASSIGELVGTDTQYF. The CDR3 region has the DNA TGTGCCAGTAGTATAGGGGAGCTGGTCGGCACAGATACGCAGTATTTT.

This clone was observed a single time. V gene TRBV5-1 combines with J gene TRBJ2-7; D possibly corresponds to TRBD2 (6 bases). In germline, CDR1 is SGHRS, CDR2 YFSETQ. The V and J ends lost 3 bases and 2 bases respectively, with 33 bases between them. The CDR3 covers 21 residues. Here the CDR3 reads CASSSTREPEPTKYITYEQYF. The CDR3 DNA sequence: TGCGCCAGCAGCTCGACCCGGGAGCCGGAGCCCACCAAATATATCACCTACGAGCAGTACTTC.

In this sample, this clone turned up a few times. The chain combines TRBV28 with TRBJ2-1; 9 bases map to TRBD2. Looked up from germline, CDR1 is MDHEN and CDR2 is SYDVKM. J gave up 0 bases and V 6 bases, and 0 bases lay outside the gene matches. This CDR3 is built from 14 residues. The CDR3 spells CASRLAGSYNEQFF. The CDR3 nucleotides are TGTGCCAGCAGACTAGCGGGCTCCTACAATGAGCAGTTCTTC.

The V and J genes are TRBV15 and TRBJ1-6; D is ambiguous. This CDR3 has 13 amino acids. Trimming took off 5 bases at V and 4 bases at J, with 6 bases between the two ends. Germline V CDR1 and CDR2: LNHNV, YYDKDF (reference sequence). The CDR3 DNA follows: TGTGCCACCAGCGCGGGATATAATTCACCCCTCCACTTT. Translation: CATSAGYNSPLHF.

The V call is TRBV7-8, the J call TRBJ1-2; D is ambiguous. V lost 2 bases and J lost 3, with 10 bases in between. Germline CDR1 SGHVS, CDR2 FQNEAQ. There are 14 residues in the CDR3. The CDR3: CASSLISGDYGYTF. CDR3 nucleotide sequence: TGTGCCAGCAGCTTAATTTCCGGAGACTATGGCTACACCTTC.

The chain couples TRBV19 to TRBJ1-1; D call uncertain. Deletions cut 6 bases from V and 4 bases from J, with 12 bases between. The CDR3 has 13 amino acids. CDR1 LNHDA and CDR2 SQIVND come from the germline V gene (reference sequence). The CDR3 nucleotides read TGTGCCAGTAGGCGAGTAGGGAGCACTGAAGCTTTCTTT. This encodes CASRRVGSTEAFF.

The chain combines TRBV4-2 with TRBJ1-2; no firm D call. Germline assignment: CDR1 LGHNA and CDR2 YNFKEQ. CDR3 length equals 19 residues. V was pared by 4 bases and J by 4 bases, with 28 bases between. This CDR3 is CASSRSAIIFARSGYGYTF. CDR3 coding DNA: TGTGCCAGCAGCCGTTCGGCCATTATTTTTGCACGAAGCGGCTATGGCTACACCTTC.

In this sample, this clone turned up once. The chain carries TRBV7-3 and TRBJ2-3; 8 positions agree with TRBD2. The CDR3 length is 15 residues. From germline, CDR1 is SGHTA and CDR2 FQGTGA. With 5 bases clipped from V and 5 bases from J, the junction kept 9 bases outside the gene matches. CDR3 sequence reads: CASSLVPLAGDTQYF. The CDR3 nucleotides are TGTGCCAGCAGCCTCGTGCCTCTAGCGGGAGATACGCAGTATTTT.

This clone was counted a few times. V gene TRBV9 combines with J gene TRBJ2-1; D may be TRBD2 (5 bases). Trimming took off 4 bases at V and 10 bases at J, with 21 bases between the two ends. There are 15 residues in the CDR3. The germline V gene encodes CDR1 SGDLS and CDR2 YYNGEE. CDR3 in amino acids: CASSPRLASLIEQFF. The DNA for the CDR3 is TGTGCCAGCAGCCCGAGGCTAGCTTCCCTAATCGAGCAGTTCTTC.

The chain is built from TRBV7-2 and TRBJ2-3, with 15 bases that match TRBD2. V dropped 6 bases and J dropped 4; count of bases not matched to a gene: 2. The CDR3 sequence is 15 residues long. Germline lookup yields CDR1 SGHTA and CDR2 FQGNSA. CDR3 sequence: CASRRTSGGADTQYF. In DNA, the CDR3 is TGTGCCAGCAGAAGGACTAGCGGGGGGGCAGATACGCAGTATTTT.

A few counts support this clone. The chain employs TRBV5-1 and TRBJ2-1; 10 bases match TRBD2. Trimming removed 2 bases from V and 0 bases from J; junction bases left unmatched: 17. This CDR3 spans 21 amino acids. In germline, CDR1 is SGHRS, CDR2 YFSETQ. In DNA, the CDR3 is TGCGCCAGCAGCTTCTACGGAGCTAGCGGGGGTTTGGGGAGCTCCTACAATGAGCAGTTCTTC. Its protein is CASSFYGASGGLGSSYNEQFF.

The chain combines TRBV13 with TRBJ2-3; D possibly corresponds to TRBD2 (6 bases). This CDR3 spans 14 amino acids. CDR1 PRHDT and CDR2 FYEKMQ come from the germline V gene (reference sequence). Trimming shortened V by 1 base and J by 3 bases, and 8 bases separated the two germline ends. The CDR3 region has the DNA TGTGCCAGCAGCTTAGCGGGAGAGACAGATACGCAGTATTTT. Its protein product is CASSLAGETDTQYF.

V gene TRBV6-1 combines with J gene TRBJ2-5; tentative D call: TRBD1 (6 bases). V dropped 6 bases and J dropped 7 bases, with 15 bases sitting between them. Germline assignment: CDR1 MNHNS and CDR2 SASEGT. This CDR3 contains 13 residues. The DNA for the CDR3 is TGTGCCAGCAGGGCGACAACACAGGGGACCCAGTACTTC. The encoded protein is CASRATTQGTQYF.

In this sample, this clone turned up a few times. The J gene is TRBJ1-1, the V gene TRBV9; D remains ambiguous. V was cut by 3 bases and J by 1 base, with 7 bases left in between. Germline V gives CDR1 SGDLS, CDR2 YYNGEE. The CDR3 totals 13 residues. The CDR3: CASSARWNTEAFF. DNA for the CDR3: TGTGCCAGCAGCGCCCGGTGGAACACTGAAGCTTTCTTT.

This clone has only a few counts. The chain has TRBV28 and TRBJ2-7; D is possibly TRBD2 (6 bases). Trimming pared 3 bases from V and 7 bases from J, leaving 22 bases between. The CDR3 consists of 16 residues. CDR1 and CDR2 (germline): MDHEN, SYDVKM. Written as DNA, the CDR3 is TGTGCCAGCAGTTTTCTCCAGGGAGGCTCTATGGGGGAGCAGTACTTC. It is translated as CASSFLQGGSMGEQYF.

The chain joins TRBV30 to TRBJ2-1; maybe TRBD2 (5 bases). V lost 5 bases and J lost 6, with 20 bases in between. The CDR3 runs to 15 residues. The V gene's germline CDR1 is GTSNPN and CDR2 SVGIG (reference sequence). The CDR3 DNA sequence: TGTGCCTGGGGGAGAGGTCTAGCAGTTATCAATGAGCAGTTCTTC. Translating it yields CAWGRGLAVINEQFF.

The chain couples TRBV25-1 to TRBJ2-7; 9 nucleotides agree with TRBD1. The CDR3 consists of 13 residues. Losses at the gene ends were 8 bases for V and 5 bases for J; bases not matched to a gene: 7. The germline CDR1 and CDR2 sequences are MGHDK and SYGVNS. The CDR3 protein is CASAGTGIHEQYF. The CDR3 DNA sequence: TGTGCCAGCGCCGGGACAGGGATCCACGAGCAGTACTTC.

The chain uses TRBV11-2 and TRBJ2-1; D remains ambiguous. Germline CDR1 SGHAT, CDR2 FQNNGV. This CDR3 contains 14 residues. V shed 4 bases and J shed 4 bases, with 11 bases lying between them. The CDR3 region has the DNA TGTGCCAGCAGCTCAGGATCCCTATACAATGAGCAGTTCTTC. This codes for CASSSGSLYNEQFF.

V usage is TRBV6-5 and J usage is TRBJ2-5; 7 bases align to TRBD1. CDR1 and CDR2 from the germline V gene are MNHEY and SVGAGI. V dropped 2 bases and J dropped 2; count of bases not matched to a gene: 2. The CDR3 runs 14 residues. The CDR3 DNA is TGTGCCAGCAGTTACGAGGGACAGCAAGAGACCCAGTACTTC. It codes for CASSYEGQQETQYF.

The V call is TRBV7-3, the J call TRBJ2-3; TRBD2 matches at 10 bases. Trimming removed 4 bases from V and 4 bases from J; junction bases left unmatched: 14. The germline V gene has CDR1 SGHTA and CDR2 FQGTGA. The CDR3 is 18 residues long. The CDR3 protein is CASSSTSGIPLPSDTQYF. The CDR3 nucleotides read TGTGCCAGCAGCTCTACTAGCGGGATCCCCCTCCCCTCAGATACGCAGTATTTT. Looking up the rest from reference TRBV7-3 and TRBJ2-3 gives the full variable domain: GAGVSQTPSNKVTEKGKYVELRCDPISGHTALYWYRQSLGQGPEFLIYFQGTGAADDSGLPNDRFFAVRPEGSVSTLKIQRTERGDSAVYLCASSSTSGIPLPSDTQYFGPGTRLTVL.